A single T cell receptor (beta chain) is shown here with its context. This sample stems from a study of PD-1 blockade in mismatch repair-deficient tumors. Measured with immunoSEQ multiplex PCR; TCRdb has only the in-frame clones, and not every one. The repertoire has about 84,000 clones, around 85% of them found once; the top ten carry approximately 2.7%. Germline loops: CDR1 SGDLS, CDR2 YYNGEE. The CDR3 runs 16 residues. V shed 4 bases and J 1 base; nucleotides not matched to a gene: 6. The source material was peripheral blood, sampled 12 weeks after starting pembrolizumab. The chain uses TRBV9 and TRBJ2-1; TRBD2 matches 9 bases. The clonotype comes from an adult with mismatch repair-deficient cancer. CDR3 sequence: CASSPRLAGSYNEQFF. The CDR3 DNA is TGTGCCAGCAGCCCTCGGCTAGCGGGATCCTACAATGAGCAGTTCTTC.